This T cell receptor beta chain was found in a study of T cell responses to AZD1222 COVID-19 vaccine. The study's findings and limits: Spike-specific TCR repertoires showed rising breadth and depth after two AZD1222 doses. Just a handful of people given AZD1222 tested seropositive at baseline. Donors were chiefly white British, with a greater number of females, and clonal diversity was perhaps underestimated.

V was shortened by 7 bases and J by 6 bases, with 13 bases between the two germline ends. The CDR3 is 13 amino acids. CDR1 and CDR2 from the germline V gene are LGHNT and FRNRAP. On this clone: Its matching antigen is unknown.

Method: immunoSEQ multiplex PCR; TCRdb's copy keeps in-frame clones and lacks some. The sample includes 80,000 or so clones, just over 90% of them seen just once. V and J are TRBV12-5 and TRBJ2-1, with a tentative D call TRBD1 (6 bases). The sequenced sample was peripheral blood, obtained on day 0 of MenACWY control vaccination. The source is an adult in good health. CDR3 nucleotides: TGTGCTAGTGCCAGGGGACAACTCAATGAGCAGTTCTTC. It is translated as CASARGQLNEQFF.